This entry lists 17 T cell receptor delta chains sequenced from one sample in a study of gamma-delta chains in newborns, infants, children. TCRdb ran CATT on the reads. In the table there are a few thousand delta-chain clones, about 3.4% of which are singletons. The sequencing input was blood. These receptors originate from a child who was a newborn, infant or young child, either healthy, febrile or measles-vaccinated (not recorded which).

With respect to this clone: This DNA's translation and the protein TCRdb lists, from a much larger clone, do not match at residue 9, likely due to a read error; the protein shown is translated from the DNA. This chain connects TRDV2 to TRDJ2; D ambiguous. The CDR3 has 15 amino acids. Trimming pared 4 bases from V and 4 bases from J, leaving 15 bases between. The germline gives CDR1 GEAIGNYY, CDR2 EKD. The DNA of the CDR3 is TGTGCCTGTGAGGCTTTGGTGGGTAGGACAGCACAACTCTTCTTT. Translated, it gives CACEALVGRTAQLFF.

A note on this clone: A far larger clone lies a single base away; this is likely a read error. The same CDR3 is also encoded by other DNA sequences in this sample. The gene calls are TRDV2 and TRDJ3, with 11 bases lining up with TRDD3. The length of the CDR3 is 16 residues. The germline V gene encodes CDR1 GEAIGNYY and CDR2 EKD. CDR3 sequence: CACDTGGYWDTRQMFF. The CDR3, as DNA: TGTGCCTGCGACACTGGGGGATACTGGGACACCCGACAGATGTTTTTC.

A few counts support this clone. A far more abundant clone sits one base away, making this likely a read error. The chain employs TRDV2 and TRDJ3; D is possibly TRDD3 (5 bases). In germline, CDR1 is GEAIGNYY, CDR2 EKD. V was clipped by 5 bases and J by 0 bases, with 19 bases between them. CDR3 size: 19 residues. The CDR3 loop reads CACVTGGFSSSWDTRQMFF. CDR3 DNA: TGTGCCTGTGTCACTGGTGGGTTTTCAAGCTCCTGGGACACCCGACAGATGTTTTTC.

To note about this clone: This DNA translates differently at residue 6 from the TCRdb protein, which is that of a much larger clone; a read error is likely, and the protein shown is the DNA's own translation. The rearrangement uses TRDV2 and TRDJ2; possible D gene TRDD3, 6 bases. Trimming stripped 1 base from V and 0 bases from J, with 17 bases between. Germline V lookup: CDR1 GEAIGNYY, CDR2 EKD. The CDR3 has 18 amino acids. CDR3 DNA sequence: TGTGCCTGTGACACTGCAGGGAAATGGGGGCCTTTGACAGCACAACTCTTCTTT. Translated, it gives CACDTAGKWGPLTAQLFF.

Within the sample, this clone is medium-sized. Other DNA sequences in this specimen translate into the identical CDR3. In DNA form, the CDR3 reads TGTGCTCTTGGGGAACGAGGGACTGGGGGTTCGTACACCGATAAACTCATCTTT. Translation gives CALGERGTGGSYTDKLIF. J is TRDJ1 and V is TRDV1; 8 nucleotides align to TRDD3. CDR1 is TSWWSYY, CDR2 QGS, per germline. There are 18 residues in the CDR3. With 1 base clipped from V and 0 bases from J, the junction kept 10 bases outside the gene matches.

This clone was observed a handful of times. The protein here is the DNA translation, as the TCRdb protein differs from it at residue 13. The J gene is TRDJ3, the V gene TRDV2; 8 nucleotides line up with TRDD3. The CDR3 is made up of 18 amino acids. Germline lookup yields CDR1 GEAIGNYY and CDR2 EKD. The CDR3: CACDILGVSSWDARQMFF. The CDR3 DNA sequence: TGTGCCTGTGACATACTGGGGGTCAGCTCCTGGGACGCCCGACAGATGTTTTTC.

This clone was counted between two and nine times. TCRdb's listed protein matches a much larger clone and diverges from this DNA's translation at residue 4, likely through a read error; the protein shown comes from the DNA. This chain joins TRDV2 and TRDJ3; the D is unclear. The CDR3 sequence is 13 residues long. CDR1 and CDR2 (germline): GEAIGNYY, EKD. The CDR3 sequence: CACNTWDTRQMFF. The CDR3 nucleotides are TGTGCCTGTAACACCTGGGACACCCGACAGATGTTTTTC.

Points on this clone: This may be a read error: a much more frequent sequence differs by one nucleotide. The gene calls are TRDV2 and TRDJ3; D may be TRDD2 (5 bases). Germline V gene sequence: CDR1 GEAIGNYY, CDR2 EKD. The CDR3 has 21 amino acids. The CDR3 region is CACVTFWSGNLLSWDTRQMFF. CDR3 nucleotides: TGTGCCTGTGTCACCTTCTGGTCGGGAAACCTTCTCTCCTGGGACACCCGACAGATGTTTTTC.

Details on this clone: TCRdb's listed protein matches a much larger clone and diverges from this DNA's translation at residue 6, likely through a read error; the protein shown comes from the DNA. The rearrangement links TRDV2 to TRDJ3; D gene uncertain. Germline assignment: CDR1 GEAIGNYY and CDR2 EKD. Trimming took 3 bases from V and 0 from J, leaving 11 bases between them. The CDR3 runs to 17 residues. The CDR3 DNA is TGTGCCTGTGACTCCGAGGAGAGCTCCTGGGACACCCGACAGATGTTTTTC. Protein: CACDSEESSWDTRQMFF.

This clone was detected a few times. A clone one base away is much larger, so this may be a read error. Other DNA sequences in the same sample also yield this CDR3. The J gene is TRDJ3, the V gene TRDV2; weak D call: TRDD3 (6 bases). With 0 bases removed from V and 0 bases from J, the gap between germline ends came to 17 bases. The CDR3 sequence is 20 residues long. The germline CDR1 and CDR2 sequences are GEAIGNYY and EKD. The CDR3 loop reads CACDTGVWGSRSWDTRQMFF. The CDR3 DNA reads TGTGCCTGTGACACCGGGGTCTGGGGATCCCGCTCCTGGGACACCCGACAGATGTTTTTC.

The CDR3 loop is CALGEWRIGTGGPDKLIF. The CDR3 bases are TGTGCTCTTGGGGAATGGCGGATAGGCACTGGGGGGCCCGATAAACTCATCTTT. The chain carries TRDV1 and TRDJ1; 8 bases line up with TRDD3. This CDR3 has 18 amino acids. CDR1 is TSWWSYY and CDR2 is QGS in the germline V gene. The J segment lost 3 bases and the V segment lost 2 bases, leaving 14 bases of the junction unmatched.

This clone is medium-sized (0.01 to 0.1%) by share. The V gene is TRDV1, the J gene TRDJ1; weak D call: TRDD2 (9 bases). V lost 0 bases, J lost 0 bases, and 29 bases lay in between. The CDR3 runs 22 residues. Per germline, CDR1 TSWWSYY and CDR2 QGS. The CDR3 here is CALGELNLPTSGGPLYTDKLIF. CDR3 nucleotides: TGTGCTCTTGGGGAACTCAACCTTCCTACTTCTGGGGGACCCCTATACACCGATAAACTCATCTTT.

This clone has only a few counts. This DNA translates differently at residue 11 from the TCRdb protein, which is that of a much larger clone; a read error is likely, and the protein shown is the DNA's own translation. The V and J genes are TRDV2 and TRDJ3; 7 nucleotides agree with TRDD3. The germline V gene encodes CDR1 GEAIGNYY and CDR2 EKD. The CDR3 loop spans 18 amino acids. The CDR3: CACDTPYWGSLDTRQMFF. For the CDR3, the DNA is TGTGCCTGTGACACACCGTACTGGGGTTCCTTGGACACCCGACAGATGTTTTTC.

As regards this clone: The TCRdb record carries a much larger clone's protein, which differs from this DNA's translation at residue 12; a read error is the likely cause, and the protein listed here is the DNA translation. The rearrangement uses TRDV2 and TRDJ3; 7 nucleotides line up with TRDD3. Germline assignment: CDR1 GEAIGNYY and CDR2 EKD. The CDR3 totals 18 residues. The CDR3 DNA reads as TGTGCCTGTGACACCGGGGGATGGAGCTCCTGGGGCACCCGACAGATGTTTTTC. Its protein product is CACDTGGWSSWGTRQMFF.

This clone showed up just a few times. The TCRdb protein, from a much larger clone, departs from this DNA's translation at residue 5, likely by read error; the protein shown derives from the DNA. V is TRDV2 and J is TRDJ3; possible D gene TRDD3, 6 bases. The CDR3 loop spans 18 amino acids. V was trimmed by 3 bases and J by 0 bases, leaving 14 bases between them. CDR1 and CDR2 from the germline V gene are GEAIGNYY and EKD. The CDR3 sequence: CACDAWGESSWDTRQMFF. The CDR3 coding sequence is TGTGCCTGTGACGCCTGGGGAGAGAGCTCCTGGGACACCCGACAGATGTTTTTC.

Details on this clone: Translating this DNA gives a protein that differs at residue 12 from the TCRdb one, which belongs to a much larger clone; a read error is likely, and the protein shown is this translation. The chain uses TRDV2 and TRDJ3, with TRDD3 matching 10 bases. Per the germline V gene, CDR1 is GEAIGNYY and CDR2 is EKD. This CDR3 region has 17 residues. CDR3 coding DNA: TGTGCCTGTGACACTGGGGGATACTCCTGGGACTCCCGACAGATGTTTTTC. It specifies CACDTGGYSWDSRQMFF.

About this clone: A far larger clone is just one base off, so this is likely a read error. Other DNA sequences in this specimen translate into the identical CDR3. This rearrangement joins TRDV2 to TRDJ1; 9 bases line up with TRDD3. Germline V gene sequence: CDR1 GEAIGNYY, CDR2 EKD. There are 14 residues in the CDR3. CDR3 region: CACEKLGDTDKLIF. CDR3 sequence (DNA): TGTGCCTGTGAAAAACTGGGGGACACCGACAAACTCATCTTT.